The 28 T cell receptor beta chains below all came from one sample that was sequenced in a study of blood T cell repertoires in COVID-19. Some clones are missing from TCRdb's copy, which holds only in-frame ones; the method was immunoSEQ multiplex PCR. Of tens of thousands of clones listed, approximately 81% are singletons. The sequenced sample consisted of peripheral blood. The receptors were gathered from a man aged 80 or over with acute or convalescent COVID-19.

This clone was observed a single time. The V call is TRBV29-1, the J call TRBJ2-4; 8 bases agree with TRBD1. CDR1 SQVTM and CDR2 ANQGSEA come from the germline V gene. This CDR3 has 12 amino acids. V lost 7 bases to trimming and J lost 5 bases; unmatched junction nucleotides: 4. The DNA of the CDR3 is TGCAGCGCCGGACAGGGCCAAAACATTCAGTACTTC. Its translation: CSAGQGQNIQYF.

The V call is TRBV5-1, the J call TRBJ1-2; D is perhaps TRBD1 (5 bases). Trimming cost V 0 bases and J 4 bases, with 16 bases left between them. From germline, CDR1 is SGHRS and CDR2 YFSETQ. CDR3 length: 16 residues. CDR3 DNA sequence: TGCGCCAGCAGCTTGGCCAATCCAGGGATAAGCTATGGCTACACCTTC. This translates into CASSLANPGISYGYTF.

The chain links TRBV7-3 to TRBJ2-3; TRBD1 is a possible D gene (6 bases). Germline V gene lookup returns CDR1 SGHTA and CDR2 FQGTGA. This CDR3 comprises 15 residues. V shed 5 bases and J shed 2 bases, with 14 bases lying between them. The CDR3 DNA follows: TGTGCCAGCAGCCCCCAGAGGGGGTACACAGATACGCAGTATTTT. Translating gives CASSPQRGYTDTQYF.

The V gene is TRBV24-1, the J gene TRBJ2-1; 12 nucleotides align to TRBD2. V trimming: 2 bases; J trimming: 4 bases; junction bases outside the gene matches: 2. CDR1 is KGHDR and CDR2 is SFDVKD in the germline V gene. CDR3 length: 16 residues. CDR3 amino acids: CATSDSGTSGYNEQFF. CDR3 coding DNA: TGTGCCACCAGTGATTCCGGGACTAGCGGGTACAATGAGCAGTTCTTC.

This clone was observed a single time. The rearrangement links TRBV5-4 to TRBJ2-5; TRBD2 might be the D (7 bases). The V and J ends lost 0 bases and 5 bases respectively, with 11 bases between them. The length of the CDR3 is 14 residues. Looked up from germline, CDR1 is SGHNT and CDR2 is YYREEE (reference sequence). The CDR3 is CASSLAGGGETQYF. In nucleotides, the CDR3 is TGTGCCAGCAGCTTGGCGGGGGGCGGTGAGACCCAGTACTTC.

The gene calls are TRBV5-1 and TRBJ1-1; weak D call: TRBD1 (6 bases). This CDR3 is built from 14 residues. Trimming shortened V by 0 bases and J by 4 bases, and 10 bases separated the two germline ends. Germline V CDR1 and CDR2: SGHRS, YFSETQ. The CDR3 DNA reads TGCGCCAGCAGCTTGGTACAGGGATCCACTGAAGCTTTCTTT. Its protein product is CASSLVQGSTEAFF.

The rearrangement links TRBV30 to TRBJ2-2; a possible D gene is TRBD1 (6 bases). The CDR3 runs 14 residues. Germline-derived CDR1 and CDR2 are GTSNPN and SVGIG (reference sequence). V lost 0 bases and J 4 bases, leaving 9 bases between the germline ends. The CDR3 reads CAWSVRGGTGELFF. The CDR3 bases are TGTGCCTGGAGTGTACGAGGGGGCACCGGGGAGCTGTTTTTT.

V gene TRBV7-9 combines with J gene TRBJ2-2; unclear D gene. The CDR3 covers 17 residues. Germline values: CDR1 SEHNR, CDR2 FQNEAQ (reference sequence). With 1 base removed from V and 0 bases from J, the gap between germline ends came to 12 bases. CDR3 sequence: CASSLGWARTNTGELFF. CDR3 bases: TGTGCCAGCAGCTTAGGCTGGGCGCGAACGAACACCGGGGAGCTGTTTTTT. Supplemented by reference TRBV7-9 and TRBJ2-2, the full variable domain reads DTGVSQNPRHKITKRGQNVTFRCDPISEHNRLYWYRQTLGQGPEFLTYFQNEAQLEKSRLLSDRFSAERPKGSFSTLEIQRTEQGDSAMYLCASSLGWARTNTGELFFGEGSRLTVL.

This clone was seen only a few times. The J gene is TRBJ2-7, the V gene TRBV27, with 11 bases matching TRBD2. The CDR3 runs to 17 residues. V gave up 3 bases and J gave up 5 bases; unmatched junction bases: 12. The germline V gene encodes CDR1 MNHEY and CDR2 SMNVEV (reference sequence). The CDR3 nucleotides read TGTGCCAGCAGTTTCAATGGCGCTAGCGGGAGGATCAACGAGCAGTACTTC. This gives the protein CASSFNGASGRINEQYF.

This clone was seen only once. The chain carries TRBV27 and TRBJ1-2; 8 bases match TRBD1. The CDR3 has 12 amino acids. Germline CDR1 MNHEY, CDR2 SMNVEV (reference sequence). The junction had 5 bases not matched to a gene; V was cut back by 6 bases and J by 8 bases. CDR3 DNA sequence: TGTGCCAGCAGATCAGGGGGCGGCGGCTACACCTTC. Its protein product is CASRSGGGGYTF.

V gene TRBV28 combines with J gene TRBJ2-1; 11 nucleotides line up with TRBD2. Trimming removed 4 bases from V and 7 bases from J; junction bases left unmatched: 18. This CDR3 comprises 19 residues. Germline lookup yields CDR1 MDHEN and CDR2 SYDVKM. The DNA of the CDR3 is TGTGCCAGCAGTTCTCCCCTAGCGGGAGGAGTCGGCGGTTGGAATGAGCAGTTCTTC. Its translation is CASSSPLAGGVGGWNEQFF.

The chain uses TRBV6-5 and TRBJ1-1; TRBD1 agrees at 8 bases. This CDR3 region has 15 residues. Germline V gene lookup returns CDR1 MNHEY and CDR2 SVGAGI. V shed 8 bases and J 4 bases; nucleotides not matched to a gene: 12. CDR3 amino acids: CASQDRDGVGTEAFF. The DNA of the CDR3 is TGTGCCAGCCAGGACAGGGACGGGGTAGGCACTGAAGCTTTCTTT.

This clone appeared a few times. This sequence joins TRBV19 and TRBJ1-5; 8 bases agree with TRBD1. The trim removed 6 bases at V and 7 bases at J, leaving 11 bases unmatched. The CDR3 is made up of 15 amino acids. The germline V gene encodes CDR1 LNHDA and CDR2 SQIVND (reference sequence). As DNA, the CDR3 is TGTGCCAGTAGATGGGGGGGGACAGGTGACCAGCCCCAGCATTTT. It translates to CASRWGGTGDQPQHF.

The chain carries TRBV9 and TRBJ2-7, with TRBD1 identical over 7 bases. Germline loops: CDR1 SGDLS, CDR2 YYNGEE. J lost 3 bases, V lost 0 bases, and 9 bases had no gene match. This CDR3 spans 16 amino acids. The CDR3 nucleotides are TGTGCCAGCAGCGTAGTAGCGACAGGGATGGGCTACGAGCAGTACTTC. It translates to CASSVVATGMGYEQYF.

V is TRBV28 and J is TRBJ1-2; D not certain. Germline V lookup: CDR1 MDHEN, CDR2 SYDVKM. V lost 6 bases and J lost 0, with 11 bases in between. This CDR3 has 14 residues. As DNA, the CDR3 is TGTGCCAGCAGGACGACACCGACTAACTATGGCTACACCTTC. This gives the protein CASRTTPTNYGYTF.

The chain couples TRBV3-1 (or the pseudogene TRBV3-2) to TRBJ2-2; TRBD1 matches 7 bases. The CDR3 is 13 amino acids. J gave up 6 bases and V 4 bases, and 2 bases lay outside the gene matches. Germline V gives CDR1 LGHDT, CDR2 YNNKEL (reference sequence). This CDR3 is CASSRQGAGELFF. CDR3 coding DNA: TGTGCCAGCAGCCGGCAGGGGGCCGGGGAGCTGTTTTTT.

The chain uses TRBV9 and TRBJ2-1; the match to TRBD1 covers 9 bases. The CDR3 covers 15 residues. Germline V lookup: CDR1 SGDLS, CDR2 YYNGEE. After removal of 4 bases from V and 7 bases from J, the junction contained 9 bases not matched to a gene. CDR3 protein: CASSPTGGEWNEQFF. The DNA for the CDR3 is TGTGCCAGCAGCCCAACAGGGGGCGAATGGAATGAGCAGTTCTTC.

This clone was found a few times. The CDR3 region is CATSETGSNEKLFF. DNA of the CDR3: TGTGCCACCAGCGAGACAGGATCGAATGAAAAACTGTTTTTT. The J gene is TRBJ1-4, the V gene TRBV15, with D possibly TRBD1 on 6 matching bases. With 5 bases removed from V and 5 bases from J, the gap between germline ends came to 12 bases. The germline V gene encodes CDR1 LNHNV and CDR2 YYDKDF (reference sequence). This CDR3 contains 14 residues.

The rearrangement joins TRBV10-3 to TRBJ2-7; 10 nucleotides line up with TRBD1. Germline V gene sequence: CDR1 ENHRY, CDR2 SYGVKD. This CDR3 has 14 residues. V lost 4 bases and J lost 7; bases outside the gene matches: 7. CDR3 in DNA: TGTGCCATCAGTGGAACGGACAGGGGGGCAGAGCAGTACTTC. It yields the protein CAISGTDRGAEQYF.

This clone was counted a few times. The chain uses TRBV3-1 (or the pseudogene TRBV3-2) and TRBJ1-2; D uncertain. CDR3 length: 14 residues. CDR1 and CDR2 from the germline V gene are LGHDT and YNNKEL (reference sequence). With 7 bases removed from V and 2 bases from J, the gap between germline ends came to 14 bases. The CDR3 protein is CASTQQSGNYGYTF. CDR3 DNA sequence: TGTGCCAGCACCCAGCAATCGGGGAACTATGGCTACACCTTC.

The V gene is TRBV27, the J gene TRBJ1-6; no definite D call. The V and J ends lost 6 bases and 7 bases respectively, with 7 bases between them. This CDR3 comprises 12 residues. Germline lookup yields CDR1 MNHEY and CDR2 SMNVEV (reference sequence). Written as DNA, the CDR3 is TGTGCCAGCAGAACAGCAAATTCACCCCTCCACTTT. It translates to CASRTANSPLHF.

CDR3 amino acids: CASSQDAGPGEKLFF. The CDR3 DNA is TGTGCCAGCAGCCAAGATGCGGGCCCGGGGGAAAAACTGTTTTTT. V is TRBV14 and J is TRBJ1-4; D ambiguous. V was cut by 0 bases and J by 8 bases, with 13 bases left in between. The CDR3 is 15 amino acids. Germline V gene data show CDR1 as SGHDN and CDR2 as FVKESK.

The genes are TRBV14 and TRBJ2-5, with 11 bases identical to TRBD1. J gave up 5 bases and V 2 bases, and 4 bases lay outside the gene matches. The germline gives CDR1 SGHDN, CDR2 FVKESK. The CDR3 runs to 15 residues. The CDR3 region has the DNA TGTGCCAGCAGCCAACCCGGGACAGGGGGTGAGACCCAGTACTTC. It yields the protein CASSQPGTGGETQYF.

The chain recombines TRBV7-9 with TRBJ2-7; 7 positions agree with TRBD2. V was clipped by 10 bases and J by 7 bases; unmatched bases: 19. The V gene's germline CDR1 is SEHNR and CDR2 FQNEAQ (reference sequence). The CDR3 consists of 15 residues. CDR3 in DNA: TGTGCCATGAGCTTTGCGAGCGGGACTCAGCGGGAGCAGTACTTC. Encoded protein: CAMSFASGTQREQYF.

The chain links TRBV6-4 to TRBJ2-7, with D tentatively TRBD2 (6 bases). Germline V lookup: CDR1 MRHNA, CDR2 SNTAGT. The CDR3 covers 14 residues. Trimming removed 2 bases from V and 6 bases from J, with 14 bases in between. Written as DNA, the CDR3 is TGTGCCAGCAGTGACACCGGGAGATCGGTCGAGCAGTACTTC. This gives the protein CASSDTGRSVEQYF.

This rearrangement joins TRBV14 to TRBJ2-7; 8 bases line up with TRBD2. The V segment lost 0 bases and the J segment 5 bases; nucleotides outside the gene matches: 9. Germline V gene lookup returns CDR1 SGHDN and CDR2 FVKESK. The CDR3 extends over 16 amino acids. CDR3 coding DNA: TGTGCCAGCAGCCAAGATCGTTTAGCGGGATTCGACGAGCAGTACTTC. Protein: CASSQDRLAGFDEQYF.

This rearrangement joins TRBV6-5 to TRBJ1-1; TRBD1 might be the D (5 bases). Germline loops: CDR1 MNHEY, CDR2 SVGAGI. The CDR3 length is 13 residues. The V end was cut by 5 bases, the J end by 5 bases, with 12 bases between. The CDR3 region is CASSRGLGTEAFF. The CDR3 bases are TGTGCCAGCAGTAGGGGTCTTGGGACTGAAGCTTTCTTT.

In this sample, this clone turned up once. This sequence joins TRBV28 and TRBJ2-7; 8 bases are a match to TRBD2. V lost 6 bases to trimming and J lost 2 bases; unmatched junction nucleotides: 6. From germline, CDR1 is MDHEN and CDR2 SYDVKM. This CDR3 contains 14 residues. CDR3 sequence reads: CASSPGGPTYEQYF. The CDR3 nucleotides read TGTGCCAGCAGCCCGGGGGGGCCAACCTACGAGCAGTACTTC.